This T cell receptor (beta chain) was recorded in a study of monozygotic twins with inflammatory bowel disease. Per the germline V gene, CDR1 is SGHNT and CDR2 is YYREEE (reference sequence). This CDR3 has 13 residues. One entry per CDR3 protein, without DNA, is what TCRdb gives after re-calling the 5' RACE reads. The data show 350,000 to 400,000 distinct CDR3 sequences, and the top ten clones hold about 2.5%. The chain uses TRBV5-4 and TRBJ2-2; the D gene TCRdb calls, TRBD2, cannot be checked with no DNA. Sequenced: blood. This sequence originates from a human donor with ulcerative colitis or Crohn's disease, or a healthy co-twin of an affected twin (not recorded which). CDR3 in amino acids: CASSLLAGGELFF.